This T cell receptor beta chain came from a study of blood T cells in healthy people across ages. This clonotype was detected only a few times. Using a J-beta primer mix together with a sample-barcoded 5' primer, a second PCR was run for about 6 to 11 cycles. TCRdb re-called the 5' RACE reads through MiXCR, storing one row per CDR3 protein. The sample yields 650,000 or so distinct CDR3 sequences, about 51% seen once. Sequencing input: blood. The clonotype comes from a woman of 80 years or more in good health.

CDR3 region: CSARAPPGLDHNEQFF. The CDR3 DNA is TGCAGTGCTAGAGCCCCGCCGGGACTAGATCACAATGAGCAGTTCTTC. J is TRBJ2-1 and V is TRBV20-1; 8 nucleotides line up with TRBD2. Germline CDR1 reads DFQATT; CDR2 reads SNEGSKA (reference sequence). The CDR3 runs 16 residues. After removal of 1 base from V and 5 bases from J, the junction contained 10 bases not matched to a gene.